This T cell receptor (beta chain) was captured in a study of prognosis after radiotherapy for stage I lung cancer. With two-round multiplex PCR, TCR beta CDR3 sequences were amplified from genomic DNA. The first round of PCR was done with primers that matched each TRBV and TRBJ gene. TCRdb reprocessed the multiplex PCR reads with MiXCR, giving one entry per CDR3 protein. The repertoire holds around 14,000 distinct CDR3 sequences, with about 37% as singletons. This clonotype was observed at least ten times. From germline, CDR1 is SGHVS and CDR2 FQNEAQ. CDR3 size: 14 residues. Trimming left V 1 base short and J 1 base short, with 8 bases between.

The receptor's source is a donor at least 50 years old with non-small cell lung cancer. The chain recombines TRBV7-8 with TRBJ2-7; D uncertain. The input for sequencing was PBMCs, taken before or after stereotactic body radiation therapy (not recorded which). The CDR3 loop reads CASSLESYSYEQYF. CDR3 DNA: TGTGCCAGCAGCTTAGAGTCCTATTCCTACGAGCAGTACTTC.